The 21 T cell receptor beta chains presented below share a single source sample, sequenced in a study of blood T cell repertoires in COVID-19. The method was immunoSEQ multiplex PCR; TCRdb's version includes in-frame clones alone and lacks a portion of them. Of 240,000 or so clones in the sample, approximately 83% were seen once. Sequencing used peripheral blood. These receptors all come from a man aged 25-45 years who had recovered from COVID-19.

The rearrangement uses TRBV7-2 and TRBJ2-5, with D perhaps TRBD1 (5 bases). V shed 6 bases and J shed 4 bases, with 9 bases lying between them. The CDR3 runs 12 residues. From germline, CDR1 is SGHTA and CDR2 FQGNSA. The CDR3 DNA follows: TGTGCCAGCAGAACAGGATTAGAGACCCAGTACTTC. It is translated as CASRTGLETQYF.

This rearrangement joins TRBV7-6 to TRBJ2-5, with 7 bases identical to TRBD1. Per the germline V gene, CDR1 is SGHVS and CDR2 is FNYEAQ. The V segment lost 4 bases and the J segment 5 bases; nucleotides outside the gene matches: 10. There are 15 residues in the CDR3. CDR3 coding DNA: TGTGCCAGCAGCTGGGGTCAGGGACAGCGGGAGACCCAGTACTTC. This codes for CASSWGQGQRETQYF.

The chain joins TRBV27 to TRBJ2-5; 11 bases fit TRBD2. The junction had 1 base not matched to a gene; V was cut back by 3 bases and J by 4 bases. CDR1 is MNHEY and CDR2 is SMNVEV in the germline V gene (reference sequence). This CDR3 is built from 14 residues. The CDR3: CASSFTSGGETQYF. The CDR3 nucleotides are TGTGCCAGCAGTTTTACTAGCGGGGGAGAGACCCAGTACTTC.

This clone was counted a single time. CDR3 amino acids: CARPRDQPQHF. Written as DNA, the CDR3 is TGTGCCAGGCCTCGGGATCAGCCCCAGCATTTT. The chain couples TRBV21-1 to TRBJ1-5. TRBV21-1 is given as a pseudogene. The CDR3 is 11 residues long.

The genes are TRBV28 and TRBJ1-4; D possibly corresponds to TRBD1 (5 bases). Trimming shortened V by 3 bases and J by 3 bases, and 14 bases separated the two germline ends. This CDR3 contains 16 residues. Germline values: CDR1 MDHEN, CDR2 SYDVKM. CDR3 nucleotide sequence: TGTGCCAGCAGTTTCGGCAGGGTGTTAGCTAATGAAAAACTGTTTTTT. It specifies CASSFGRVLANEKLFF. Full variable domain (outside the CDR3, taken from reference TRBV28 and TRBJ1-4): DVKVTQSSRYLVKRTGEKVFLECVQDMDHENMFWYRQDPGLGLRLIYFSYDVKMKEKGDIPEGYSVSREKKERFSLILESASTNQTSMYLCASSFGRVLANEKLFFGSGTQLSVL.

The rearrangement uses TRBV6-5 and TRBJ1-2; D is ambiguous. Germline V gene lookup returns CDR1 MNHEY and CDR2 SVGAGI. There are 15 residues in the CDR3. V was shortened by 2 bases and J by 6 bases, with 16 bases between the two germline ends. CDR3 in amino acids: CASSYGGTPRDGYTF. In DNA, the CDR3 is TGTGCCAGCAGTTACGGTGGCACACCGAGGGATGGCTACACCTTC.

This chain connects TRBV2 to TRBJ1-1, with D maybe TRBD1 (6 bases). The CDR3 loop spans 12 amino acids. Trimming removed 10 bases from V and 0 bases from J, with 9 bases in between. Germline assignment: CDR1 SNHLY and CDR2 FYNNEI. CDR3 DNA: TGTGCCACCGACAGGATGAACACTGAAGCTTTCTTT. Translation: CATDRMNTEAFF.

This clone was picked up a small number of times. The V call is TRBV25-1, the J call TRBJ1-2; D unclear. The CDR3 spans 12 residues. The V end was cut by 6 bases, the J end by 2 bases, with 7 bases between. The germline V gene has CDR1 MGHDK and CDR2 SYGVNS. The DNA of the CDR3 is TGTGCCAGCAGCACCGGGAACTATGGCTACACCTTC. This codes for CASSTGNYGYTF.

CDR3 amino acids: CASRTSVVYEQFF. CDR3 in DNA: TGTGCCAGCAGGACATCGGTGGTCTATGAGCAGTTCTTC. The chain employs TRBV6-5 and TRBJ2-1; no reliable D call. Germline V gene lookup returns CDR1 MNHEY and CDR2 SVGAGI. This CDR3 spans 13 amino acids. Deletions cut 6 bases from V and 8 bases from J, with 14 bases between.

This chain joins TRBV7-3 and TRBJ1-1; TRBD1 matches at 10 bases. The CDR3 is 15 amino acids. Per the germline V gene, CDR1 is SGHTA and CDR2 is FQGTGA. With 0 bases clipped from V and 3 bases from J, the junction kept 1 base outside the gene matches. In DNA, the CDR3 is TGTGCCAGCAGCTTAACGGGGACAGGGGACACTGAAGCTTTCTTT. Translating it yields CASSLTGTGDTEAFF.

This clone was seen a handful of times. The chain combines TRBV6-2 or TRBV6-3 with TRBJ1-1, with TRBD1 as a possible D gene (6 bases). The V end lost 0 bases, the J end lost 6 bases, and 11 bases lay between the germline ends. This CDR3 has 14 amino acids. Germline V gene data show CDR1 as MNHEY and CDR2 as SVGEGT. This CDR3 reads CASSYSRDTAEAFF. The DNA for the CDR3 is TGTGCCAGCAGTTACTCCCGGGACACCGCTGAAGCTTTCTTT.

This chain uses TRBV4-2 with TRBJ2-1; 7 bases align to TRBD2. CDR3 length: 14 residues. With 5 bases clipped from V and 1 base from J, the junction kept 2 bases outside the gene matches. From germline, CDR1 is LGHNA and CDR2 YNFKEQ. The CDR3 region is CASSGGDSYNEQFF. For the CDR3, the DNA is TGTGCCAGCAGCGGGGGGGATTCCTACAATGAGCAGTTCTTC.

The chain has TRBV14 and TRBJ1-1; 7 positions match TRBD1. V was pared by 4 bases and J by 11 bases, with 16 bases of the junction left unmatched. Per the germline V gene, CDR1 is SGHDN and CDR2 is FVKESK. The CDR3 is 15 amino acids. The CDR3: CASSRLDREVNGAFF. The CDR3 DNA follows: TGTGCCAGCAGCCGTCTCGACAGGGAGGTGAATGGGGCTTTCTTT.

This sequence joins TRBV7-2 and TRBJ1-4; 11 bases align to TRBD1. Germline V gives CDR1 SGHTA, CDR2 FQGNSA. CDR3 size: 15 residues. With V trimmed by 2 bases and J by 13 bases, 9 bases remained unmatched. CDR3 amino acids: CASSLLGQGARGLFF. In DNA form, the CDR3 reads TGTGCCAGCAGCTTACTAGGACAGGGGGCGAGAGGACTGTTTTTT. Filled out from reference TRBV7-2 and TRBJ1-4, the complete variable domain reads GAGVSQSPSNKVTEKGKDVELRCDPISGHTALYWYRQSLGQGLEFLIYFQGNSAPDKSGLPSDRFSAERTGGSVSTLTIQRTQQEDSAVYLCASSLLGQGARGLFFGSGTQLSVL.

The CDR3 loop is CASSDGQGIANEKLFF. DNA of the CDR3: TGTGCCAGCAGTGATGGGCAGGGTATTGCTAATGAAAAACTGTTTTTT. The chain combines TRBV25-1 with TRBJ1-4; perhaps TRBD1 as D (5 bases). Germline CDR1 is MGHDK and CDR2 is SYGVNS. CDR3 length equals 16 residues. The V end was cut by 3 bases, the J end by 3 bases, with 14 bases between.

This clone was counted a single time. This chain connects TRBV7-6 to TRBJ2-5, with TRBD2 matching over 14 bases. This CDR3 spans 17 amino acids. The junction had 6 bases not matched to a gene; V was cut back by 1 base and J by 5 bases. CDR1 is SGHVS, CDR2 FNYEAQ, per germline. Here the CDR3 reads CASSLVPTSGGAETQYF. For the CDR3, the DNA is TGTGCCAGCAGCTTAGTGCCGACTAGCGGGGGGGCGGAGACCCAGTACTTC.

This rearrangement joins TRBV19 to TRBJ1-1; no firm D call. Germline CDR1 is LNHDA and CDR2 is SQIVND (reference sequence). Trimming stripped 3 bases from V and 1 base from J, with 12 bases between. The CDR3 loop spans 15 amino acids. CDR3 nucleotide sequence: TGTGCCAGTAGTATGTCTCGGCCGGGGAACACTGAAGCTTTCTTT. Its protein is CASSMSRPGNTEAFF.

CDR3 residues: CASSRPGQYTGELFF. CDR3 nucleotides: TGCGCCAGCAGTCGTCCGGGACAGTACACCGGGGAGCTGTTTTTT. This chain connects TRBV5-1 to TRBJ2-2; 7 nucleotides align to TRBD1. The ends lost 5 bases at V and 3 bases at J; junction bases unmatched: 7. Germline CDR1 reads SGHRS; CDR2 reads YFSETQ. The CDR3 totals 15 residues.

The sample holds one count of this clone. The V gene is TRBV4-1, the J gene TRBJ2-5; 8 nucleotides match TRBD2. Germline V gene lookup returns CDR1 MGHRA and CDR2 YSYEKL. CDR3 size: 15 residues. The trim removed 4 bases at V and 2 bases at J, leaving 6 bases unmatched. CDR3 DNA: TGCGCCAGCAGCCGCCCCGGGAGGGAGCAAGAGACCCAGTACTTC. Translation: CASSRPGREQETQYF.

The count of this clone is one. V gene TRBV5-1 combines with J gene TRBJ1-3; TRBD1 agrees at 7 bases. Per the germline V gene, CDR1 is SGHRS and CDR2 is YFSETQ. Trimming cost V 0 bases and J 9 bases; bases outside gene matches: 3. This CDR3 spans 13 amino acids. The CDR3 reads CASSLEQGSTIYF. CDR3 DNA: TGCGCCAGCAGCTTGGAACAGGGGAGCACCATATATTTT.

The gene calls are TRBV5-6 and TRBJ2-7; 10 nucleotides line up with TRBD2. There are 16 residues in the CDR3. The junction had 12 bases not matched to a gene; V was cut back by 4 bases and J by 5 bases. In germline, CDR1 is SGHDT, CDR2 YYEEEE. The CDR3 here is CASSGTKAGGRDEQYF. The CDR3 coding sequence is TGTGCCAGCAGCGGGACCAAAGCGGGGGGGCGCGACGAGCAGTACTTC.